The clone carrying this T cell receptor (beta chain) was counted between two and nine times. As yet, its antigen is unknown. The data belong to a study of response to subunit inactivated influenza vaccine. This CDR3 spans 14 amino acids. Per germline, CDR1 MNHNS and CDR2 SASEGT. The V end lost 5 bases, the J end lost 4 bases, and 13 bases lay between the germline ends. General study results and limits: Authors suggested seasonal influenza vaccinations each recruit few new T cells.

In TCRdb, the RT-PCR reads were re-called with MiXCR into one record per CDR3 protein. The table includes about 500,000 distinct CDR3 sequences, 16% detected once. V gene TRBV6-1 combines with J gene TRBJ2-3, with D perhaps TRBD1 (6 bases). The receptor was derived from a man aged 50 to 69 who received an inactivated influenza vaccine. Specimen: CD4+ T cells sorted from PBMCs, collected about 24 months after vaccination. This chain's CDR3 is CASSPYRAADTQYF. For the CDR3, the DNA is TGTGCCAGCAGTCCATACAGGGCAGCAGATACGCAGTATTTT.